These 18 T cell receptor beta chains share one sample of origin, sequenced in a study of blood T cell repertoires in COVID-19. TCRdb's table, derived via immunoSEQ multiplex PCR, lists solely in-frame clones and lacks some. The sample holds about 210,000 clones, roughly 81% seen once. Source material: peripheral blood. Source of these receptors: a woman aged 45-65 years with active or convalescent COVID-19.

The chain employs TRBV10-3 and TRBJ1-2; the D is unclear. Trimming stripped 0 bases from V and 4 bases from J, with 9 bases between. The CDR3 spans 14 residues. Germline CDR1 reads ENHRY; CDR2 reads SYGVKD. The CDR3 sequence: CAISESVVLYGYTF. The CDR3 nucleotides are TGTGCCATCAGTGAGTCGGTAGTCCTCTATGGCTACACCTTC.

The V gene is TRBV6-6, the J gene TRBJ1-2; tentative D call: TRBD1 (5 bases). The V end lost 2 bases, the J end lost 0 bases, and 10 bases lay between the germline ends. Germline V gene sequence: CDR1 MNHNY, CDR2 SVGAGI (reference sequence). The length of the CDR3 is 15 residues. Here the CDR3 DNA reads TGTGCCAGCAGTTACGATCCAGGGCCTAACTATGGCTACACCTTC. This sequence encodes CASSYDPGPNYGYTF.

The CDR3 bases are TGTGCCAGCAGGCTCTCCGGGACAGGGGGCGCCGAGCAGTACTTC. Translation gives CASRLSGTGGAEQYF. J is TRBJ2-7 and V is TRBV2, with TRBD1 matching 12 bases. Losses at the gene ends were 6 bases for V and 6 bases for J; bases not matched to a gene: 9. CDR1 and CDR2 from the germline V gene are SNHLY and FYNNEI. The CDR3 sequence is 15 residues long.

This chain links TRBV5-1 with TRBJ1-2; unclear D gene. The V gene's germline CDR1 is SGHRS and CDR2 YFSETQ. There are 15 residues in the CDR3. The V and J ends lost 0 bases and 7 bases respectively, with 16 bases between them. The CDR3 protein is CASSLEPGPRGGYTF. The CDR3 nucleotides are TGCGCCAGCAGCTTGGAACCCGGCCCAAGAGGTGGCTACACCTTC.

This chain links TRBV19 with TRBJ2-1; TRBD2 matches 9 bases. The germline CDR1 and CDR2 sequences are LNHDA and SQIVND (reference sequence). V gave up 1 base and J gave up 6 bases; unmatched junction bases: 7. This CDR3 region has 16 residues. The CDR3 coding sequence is TGTGCCAGTAGTATAGCCCTAGCGGGAAATCTCAATGAGCAGTTCTTC. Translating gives CASSIALAGNLNEQFF.

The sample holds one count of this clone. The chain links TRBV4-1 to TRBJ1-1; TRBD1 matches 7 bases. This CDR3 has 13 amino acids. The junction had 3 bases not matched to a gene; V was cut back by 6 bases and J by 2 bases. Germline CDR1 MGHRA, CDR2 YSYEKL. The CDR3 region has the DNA TGCGCCAGCAGAATAGGGGGCAACACTGAAGCTTTCTTT. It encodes CASRIGGNTEAFF.

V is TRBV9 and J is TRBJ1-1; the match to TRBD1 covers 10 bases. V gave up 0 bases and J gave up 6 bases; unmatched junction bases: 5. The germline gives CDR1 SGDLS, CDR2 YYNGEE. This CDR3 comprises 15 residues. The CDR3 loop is CASSVAGQGTSEAFF. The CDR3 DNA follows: TGTGCCAGCAGCGTAGCGGGACAGGGGACCTCTGAAGCTTTCTTT.

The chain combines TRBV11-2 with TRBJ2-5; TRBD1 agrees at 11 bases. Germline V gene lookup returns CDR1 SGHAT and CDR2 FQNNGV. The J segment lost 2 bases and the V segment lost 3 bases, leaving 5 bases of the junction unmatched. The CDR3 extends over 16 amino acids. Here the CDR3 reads CASSLGGTGGQETQYF. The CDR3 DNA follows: TGTGCCAGCAGCTTGGGAGGGACAGGGGGTCAAGAGACCCAGTACTTC.

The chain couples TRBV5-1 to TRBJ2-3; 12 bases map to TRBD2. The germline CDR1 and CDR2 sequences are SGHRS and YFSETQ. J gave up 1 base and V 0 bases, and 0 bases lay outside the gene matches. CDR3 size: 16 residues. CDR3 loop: CASSLGTSGGTDTQYF. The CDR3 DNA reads TGCGCCAGCAGCTTGGGGACTAGCGGGGGCACAGATACGCAGTATTTT.

The CDR3 reads CASSLNSGTEAFF. CDR3 nucleotides: TGTGCCAGCAGTCTGAACTCCGGGACAGAAGCTTTCTTT. The V gene is TRBV12-3 or TRBV12-4, the J gene TRBJ1-1; tentatively, D is TRBD1 (6 bases). The CDR3 runs 13 residues. V lost 5 bases and J lost 8, with 15 bases in between.

CDR3 bases: TGTGCCAGCAGCGCCGCCGGGAGCATCAATAACTATGGCTACACCTTC. Its translation: CASSAAGSINNYGYTF. The gene calls are TRBV9 and TRBJ1-2; D is undetermined. V lost 3 bases and J 1 base, leaving 16 bases between the germline ends. The V gene's germline CDR1 is SGDLS and CDR2 YYNGEE. This CDR3 spans 16 amino acids.

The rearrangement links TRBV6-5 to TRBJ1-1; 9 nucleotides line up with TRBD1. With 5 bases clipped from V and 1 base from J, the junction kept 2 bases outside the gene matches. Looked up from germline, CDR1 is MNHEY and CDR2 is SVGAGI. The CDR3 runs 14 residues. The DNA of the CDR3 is TGTGCCAGCAGTCAGACAGGGGGGAACACTGAAGCTTTCTTT. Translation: CASSQTGGNTEAFF.

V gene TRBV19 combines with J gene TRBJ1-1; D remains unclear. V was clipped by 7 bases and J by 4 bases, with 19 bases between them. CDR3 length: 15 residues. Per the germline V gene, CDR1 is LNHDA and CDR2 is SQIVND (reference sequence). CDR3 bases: TGTGCCAGTAAAGGAGTCGAGGCCTTGGCCACTGAAGCTTTCTTT. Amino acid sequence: CASKGVEALATEAFF.

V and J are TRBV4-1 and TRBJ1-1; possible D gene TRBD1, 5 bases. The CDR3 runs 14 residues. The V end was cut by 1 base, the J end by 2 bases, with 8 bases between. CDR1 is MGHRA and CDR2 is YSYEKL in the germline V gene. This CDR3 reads CASSQGGANTEAFF. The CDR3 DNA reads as TGCGCCAGCAGCCAAGGTGGGGCCAACACTGAAGCTTTCTTT.

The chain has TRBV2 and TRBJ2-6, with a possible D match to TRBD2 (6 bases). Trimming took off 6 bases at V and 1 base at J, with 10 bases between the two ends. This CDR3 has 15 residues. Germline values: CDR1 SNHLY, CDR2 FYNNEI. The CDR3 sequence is CASSEGRSGANVLTF. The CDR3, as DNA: TGTGCCAGCAGCGAGGGGAGGTCTGGGGCCAACGTCCTGACTTTC.

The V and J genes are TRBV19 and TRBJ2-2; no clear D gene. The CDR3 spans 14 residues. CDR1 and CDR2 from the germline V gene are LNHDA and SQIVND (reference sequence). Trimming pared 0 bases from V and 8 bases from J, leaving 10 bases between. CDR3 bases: TGTGCCAGTAGTATAGAAGAGTTTTCAGGGGAGCTGTTTTTT. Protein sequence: CASSIEEFSGELFF.

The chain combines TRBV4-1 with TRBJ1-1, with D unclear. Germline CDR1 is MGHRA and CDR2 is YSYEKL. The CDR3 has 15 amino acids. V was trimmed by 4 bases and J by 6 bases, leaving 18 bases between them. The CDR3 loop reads CASSPAENTMAEAFF. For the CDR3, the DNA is TGCGCCAGCAGCCCCGCCGAAAATACTATGGCTGAAGCTTTCTTT.

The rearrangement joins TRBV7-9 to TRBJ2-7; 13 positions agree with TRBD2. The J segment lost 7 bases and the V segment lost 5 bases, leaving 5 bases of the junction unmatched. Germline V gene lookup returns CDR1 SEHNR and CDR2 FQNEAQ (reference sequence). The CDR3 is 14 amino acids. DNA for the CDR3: TGTGCCAGCAGCCGTGGACTAGCGGGGGAAGAGCAGTACGTC. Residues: CASSRGLAGEEQYV.